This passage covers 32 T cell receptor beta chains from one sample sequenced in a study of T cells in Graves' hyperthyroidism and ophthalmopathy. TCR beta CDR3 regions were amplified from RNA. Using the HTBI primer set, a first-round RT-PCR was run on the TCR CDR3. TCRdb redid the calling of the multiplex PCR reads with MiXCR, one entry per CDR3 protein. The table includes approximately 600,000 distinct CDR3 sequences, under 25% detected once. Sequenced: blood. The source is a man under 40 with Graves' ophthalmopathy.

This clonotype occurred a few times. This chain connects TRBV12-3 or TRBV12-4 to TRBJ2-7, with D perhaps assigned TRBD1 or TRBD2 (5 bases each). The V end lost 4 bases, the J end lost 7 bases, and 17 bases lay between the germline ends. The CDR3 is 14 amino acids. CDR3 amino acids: CASSYGGVYLEQYF. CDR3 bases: TGTGCCAGCAGTTATGGGGGAGTATACCTGGAGCAGTACTTC.

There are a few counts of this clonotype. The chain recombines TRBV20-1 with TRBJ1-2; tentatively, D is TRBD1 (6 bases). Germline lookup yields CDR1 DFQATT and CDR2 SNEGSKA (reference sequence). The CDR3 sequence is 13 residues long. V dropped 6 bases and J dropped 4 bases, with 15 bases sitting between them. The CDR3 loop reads CSAPMGAAYGYTF. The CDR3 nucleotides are TGCAGTGCCCCGATGGGGGCGGCCTATGGCTACACCTTC.

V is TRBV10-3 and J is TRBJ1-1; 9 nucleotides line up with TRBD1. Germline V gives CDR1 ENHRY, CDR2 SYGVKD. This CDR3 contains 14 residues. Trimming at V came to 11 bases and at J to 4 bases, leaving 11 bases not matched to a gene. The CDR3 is CASTGTGYGTEAFF. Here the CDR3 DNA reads TGTGCCTCCACCGGGACAGGGTATGGCACTGAAGCTTTCTTT.

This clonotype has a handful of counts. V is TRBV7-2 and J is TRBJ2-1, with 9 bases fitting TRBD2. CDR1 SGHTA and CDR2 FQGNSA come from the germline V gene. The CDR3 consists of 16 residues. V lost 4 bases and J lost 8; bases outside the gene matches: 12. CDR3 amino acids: CASSSGLARGSDEQFF. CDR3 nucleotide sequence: TGTGCCAGCAGCTCCGGACTAGCGCGGGGTTCGGATGAGCAGTTCTTC.

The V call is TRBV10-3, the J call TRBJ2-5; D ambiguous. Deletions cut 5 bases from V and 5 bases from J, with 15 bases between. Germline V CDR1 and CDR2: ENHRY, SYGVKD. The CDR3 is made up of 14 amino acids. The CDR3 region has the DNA TGTGCCATCAGTCCGTCGGTCGTAGGGGAGACCCAGTACTTC. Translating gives CAISPSVVGETQYF.

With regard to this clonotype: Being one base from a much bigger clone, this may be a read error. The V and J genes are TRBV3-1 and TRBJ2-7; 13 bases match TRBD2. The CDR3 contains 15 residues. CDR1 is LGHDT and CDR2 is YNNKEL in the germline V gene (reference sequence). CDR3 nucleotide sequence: TGTGCCGGCAGCCAAGGACTAGCGGGAGACTACGAGCAGTACTTC. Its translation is CAGSQGLAGDYEQYF.

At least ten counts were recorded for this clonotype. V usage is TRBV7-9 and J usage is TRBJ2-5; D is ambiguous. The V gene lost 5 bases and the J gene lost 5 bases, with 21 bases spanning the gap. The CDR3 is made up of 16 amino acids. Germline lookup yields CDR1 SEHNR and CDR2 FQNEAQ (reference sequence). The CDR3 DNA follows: TGTGCCAGCAGCCAAGGGCAGTCCCTAGATAGGGAGACCCAGTACTTC. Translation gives CASSQGQSLDRETQYF.

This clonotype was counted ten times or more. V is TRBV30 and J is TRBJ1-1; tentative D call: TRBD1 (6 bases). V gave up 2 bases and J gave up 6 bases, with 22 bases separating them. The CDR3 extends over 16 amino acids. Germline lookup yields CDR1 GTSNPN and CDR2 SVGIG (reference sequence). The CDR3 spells CAWSTTPGHLAPEAFF. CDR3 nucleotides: TGTGCCTGGAGTACAACCCCGGGACACCTTGCACCTGAAGCTTTCTTT.

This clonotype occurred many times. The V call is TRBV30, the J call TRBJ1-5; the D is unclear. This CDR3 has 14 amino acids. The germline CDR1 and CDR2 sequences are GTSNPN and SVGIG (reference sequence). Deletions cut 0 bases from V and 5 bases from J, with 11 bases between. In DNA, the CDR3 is TGTGCCTGGAGTGTTGAGAGGGCTGATCAGCCCCAGCATTTT. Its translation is CAWSVERADQPQHF. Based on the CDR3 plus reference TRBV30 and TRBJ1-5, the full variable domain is SQTIHQWPATLVQPVGSPLSLECTVEGTSNPNLYWYRQAAGRGLQLLFYSVGIGQISSEVPQNLSASRPQDRQFILSSKKLLLSDSGFYLCAWSVERADQPQHFGDGTRLSIL.

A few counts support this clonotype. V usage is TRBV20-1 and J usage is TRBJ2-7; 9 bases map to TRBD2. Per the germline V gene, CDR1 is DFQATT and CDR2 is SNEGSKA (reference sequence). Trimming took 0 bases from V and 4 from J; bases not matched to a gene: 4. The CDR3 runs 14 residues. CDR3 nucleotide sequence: TGCAGTGCTAGAGATTTTAGCGGGAGATACGAGCAGTACTTC. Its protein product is CSARDFSGRYEQYF.

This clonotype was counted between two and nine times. CDR3 in amino acids: CASSYGSSGTSSYNEQFF. In DNA form, the CDR3 reads TGTGCCAGCAGTTACGGTAGTTCCGGGACTAGCTCCTACAATGAGCAGTTCTTC. The V gene is TRBV6-2 or TRBV6-3, the J gene TRBJ2-1; 8 nucleotides line up with TRBD2. This CDR3 is built from 18 residues. Germline values: CDR1 MNHEY, CDR2 SVGEGT. Trimming took 2 bases from V and 0 from J; bases not matched to a gene: 9.

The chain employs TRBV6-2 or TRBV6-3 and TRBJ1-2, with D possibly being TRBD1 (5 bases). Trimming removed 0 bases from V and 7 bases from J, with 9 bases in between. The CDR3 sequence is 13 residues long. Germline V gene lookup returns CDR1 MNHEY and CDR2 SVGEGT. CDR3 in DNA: TGTGCCAGCAGTTACTCGAAGGGGTCTGGCTACACCTTC. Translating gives CASSYSKGSGYTF.

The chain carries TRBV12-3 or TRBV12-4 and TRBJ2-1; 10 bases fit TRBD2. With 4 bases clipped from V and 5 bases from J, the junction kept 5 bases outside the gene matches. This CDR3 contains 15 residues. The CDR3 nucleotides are TGTGCCAGCAGTTCTGGACTAGCGGTTAACAATGAGCAGTTCTTC. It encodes CASSSGLAVNNEQFF.

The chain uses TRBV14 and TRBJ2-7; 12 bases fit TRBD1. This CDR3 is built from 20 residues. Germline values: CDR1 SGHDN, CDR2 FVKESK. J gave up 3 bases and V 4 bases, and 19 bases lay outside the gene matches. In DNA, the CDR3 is TGTGCCAGCAGCCGAATAAGATCTAGACCGGGACAGGGGGCATACTACGAGCAGTACTTC. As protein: CASSRIRSRPGQGAYYEQYF.

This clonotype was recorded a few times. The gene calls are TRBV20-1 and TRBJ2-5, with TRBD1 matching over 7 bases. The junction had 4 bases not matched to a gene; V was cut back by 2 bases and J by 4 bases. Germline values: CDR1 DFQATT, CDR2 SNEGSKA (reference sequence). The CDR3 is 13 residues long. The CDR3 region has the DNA TGCAGTGCTAGAAGCGCAGGGGGAGAGACCCAGTACTTC. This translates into CSARSAGGETQYF.

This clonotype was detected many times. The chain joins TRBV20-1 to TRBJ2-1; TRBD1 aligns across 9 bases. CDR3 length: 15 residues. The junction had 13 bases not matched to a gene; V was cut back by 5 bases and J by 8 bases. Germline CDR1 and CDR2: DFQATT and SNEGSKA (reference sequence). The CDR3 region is CSALITGTGFDEQFF. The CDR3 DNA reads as TGCAGTGCTCTGATCACCGGGACAGGGTTTGATGAGCAGTTCTTC.

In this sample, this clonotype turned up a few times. The CDR3 DNA reads as TGTGCCAGCAGTGGGACTAGCGGGATCACTAATGAGCAGTTCTTC. Its protein product is CASSGTSGITNEQFF. The chain links TRBV7-2 to TRBJ2-1; TRBD2 aligns across 13 bases. The germline gives CDR1 SGHTA, CDR2 FQGNSA. This CDR3 contains 15 residues. Losses at the gene ends were 6 bases for V and 7 bases for J; bases not matched to a gene: 6.

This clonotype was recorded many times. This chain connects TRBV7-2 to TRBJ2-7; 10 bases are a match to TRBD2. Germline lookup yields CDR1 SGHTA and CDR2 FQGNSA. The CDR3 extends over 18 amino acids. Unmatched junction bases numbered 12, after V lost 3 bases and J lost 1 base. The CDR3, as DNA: TGTGCCAGCAGCTTCTGGGGCAGGGTGACTAGCGGGTCCTACGAGCAGTACTTC. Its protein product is CASSFWGRVTSGSYEQYF. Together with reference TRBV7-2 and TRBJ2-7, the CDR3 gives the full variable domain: GAGVSQSPSNKVTEKGKDVELRCDPISGHTALYWYRQSLGQGLEFLIYFQGNSAPDKSGLPSDRFSAERTGGSVSTLTIQRTQQEDSAVYLCASSFWGRVTSGSYEQYFGPGTRLTVT.

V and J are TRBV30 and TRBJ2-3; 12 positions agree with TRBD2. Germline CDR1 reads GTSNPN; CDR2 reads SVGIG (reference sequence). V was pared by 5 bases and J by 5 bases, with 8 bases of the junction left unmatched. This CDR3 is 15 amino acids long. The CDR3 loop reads CAWARLAGDGDTQYF. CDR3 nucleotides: TGTGCCTGGGCCAGACTAGCGGGAGACGGAGATACGCAGTATTTT.

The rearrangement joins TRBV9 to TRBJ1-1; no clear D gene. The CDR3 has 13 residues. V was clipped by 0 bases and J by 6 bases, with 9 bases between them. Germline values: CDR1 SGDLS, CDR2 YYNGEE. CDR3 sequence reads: CASSVEGTPEAFF. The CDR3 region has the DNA TGTGCCAGCAGCGTAGAAGGAACACCTGAAGCTTTCTTT.

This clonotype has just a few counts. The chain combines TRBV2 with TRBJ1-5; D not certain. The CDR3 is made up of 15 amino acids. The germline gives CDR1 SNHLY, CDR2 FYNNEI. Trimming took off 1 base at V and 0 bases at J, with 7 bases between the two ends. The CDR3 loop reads CASSEGQNSNQPQHF. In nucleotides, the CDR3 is TGTGCCAGCAGTGAAGGTCAGAATAGCAATCAGCCCCAGCATTTT.

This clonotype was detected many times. The CDR3 sequence: CASSFSLSDRGGPETQYF. CDR3 coding DNA: TGTGCCAGCAGTTTCAGTCTCTCAGACAGGGGCGGCCCAGAGACCCAGTACTTC. The J gene is TRBJ2-5, the V gene TRBV12-3 or TRBV12-4; TRBD1 agrees at 8 bases. Trimming took 3 bases from V and 4 from J; bases not matched to a gene: 16. This CDR3 has 18 amino acids.

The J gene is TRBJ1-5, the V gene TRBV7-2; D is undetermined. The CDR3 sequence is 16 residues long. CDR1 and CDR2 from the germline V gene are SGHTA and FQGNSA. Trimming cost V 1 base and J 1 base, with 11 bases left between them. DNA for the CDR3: TGTGCCAGCAGCTTAGGAGGTTTTAGGAGCAATCAGCCCCAGCATTTT. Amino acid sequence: CASSLGGFRSNQPQHF.

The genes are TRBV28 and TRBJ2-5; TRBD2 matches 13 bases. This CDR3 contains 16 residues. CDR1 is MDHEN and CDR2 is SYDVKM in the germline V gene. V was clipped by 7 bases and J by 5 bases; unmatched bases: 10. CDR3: CASTPRTSGRWETQYF. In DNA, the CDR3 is TGTGCCAGCACTCCCAGGACTAGCGGGAGATGGGAGACCCAGTACTTC.

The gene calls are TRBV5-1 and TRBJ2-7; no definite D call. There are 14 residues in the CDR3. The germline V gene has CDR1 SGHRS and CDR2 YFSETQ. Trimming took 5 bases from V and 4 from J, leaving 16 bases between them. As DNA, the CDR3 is TGCGCCAGCAGTCCCACAGAATTTGATTACGAGCAGTACTTC. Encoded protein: CASSPTEFDYEQYF.

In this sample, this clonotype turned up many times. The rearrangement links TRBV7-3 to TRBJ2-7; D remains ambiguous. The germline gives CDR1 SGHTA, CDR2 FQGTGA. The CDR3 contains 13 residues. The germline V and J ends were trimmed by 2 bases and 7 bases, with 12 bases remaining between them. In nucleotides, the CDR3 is TGTGCCAGCAGCTTATCCAAAAACGCGGAGCAGTACTTC. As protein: CASSLSKNAEQYF.

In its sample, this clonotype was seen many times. The CDR3 region has the DNA TGTGCCAGCAGCCAAGGAGGGGACAGTAAAAACGGCTACACCTTC. Protein sequence: CASSQGGDSKNGYTF. The V gene is TRBV3-1, the J gene TRBJ1-2; TRBD1 aligns across 7 bases. Germline V gene data show CDR1 as LGHDT and CDR2 as YNNKEL (reference sequence). The CDR3 is 15 amino acids. V was pared by 1 base and J by 8 bases, with 10 bases of the junction left unmatched.

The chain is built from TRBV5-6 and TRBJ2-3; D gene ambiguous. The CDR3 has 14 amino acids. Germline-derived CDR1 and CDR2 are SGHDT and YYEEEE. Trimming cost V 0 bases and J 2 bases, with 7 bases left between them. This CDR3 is CASSLGAATDTQYF. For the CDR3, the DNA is TGTGCCAGCAGCTTGGGCGCAGCCACAGATACGCAGTATTTT.

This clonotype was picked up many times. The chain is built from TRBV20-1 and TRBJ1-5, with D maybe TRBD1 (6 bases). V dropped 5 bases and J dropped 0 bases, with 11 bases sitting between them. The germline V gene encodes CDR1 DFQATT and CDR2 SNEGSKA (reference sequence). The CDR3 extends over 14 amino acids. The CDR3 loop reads CSAVTGNSNQPQHF. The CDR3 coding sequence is TGCAGTGCTGTTACAGGGAATAGCAATCAGCCCCAGCATTTT.

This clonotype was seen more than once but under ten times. The CDR3 here is CASSSTENTGELFF. The CDR3 DNA sequence: TGTGCCAGCAGCTCGACTGAGAACACCGGGGAGCTGTTTTTT. The chain is built from TRBV7-2 and TRBJ2-2; D gene unclear. V gave up 4 bases and J gave up 1 base, with 7 bases separating them. CDR3 size: 14 residues. In germline, CDR1 is SGHTA, CDR2 FQGNSA.

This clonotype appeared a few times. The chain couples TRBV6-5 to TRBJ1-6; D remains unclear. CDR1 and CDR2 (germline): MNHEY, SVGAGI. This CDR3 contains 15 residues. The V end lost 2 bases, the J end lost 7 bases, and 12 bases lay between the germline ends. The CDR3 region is CASSYGSDGNSPLHF. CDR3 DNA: TGTGCCAGCAGTTACGGGTCAGACGGCAATTCACCCCTCCACTTT.

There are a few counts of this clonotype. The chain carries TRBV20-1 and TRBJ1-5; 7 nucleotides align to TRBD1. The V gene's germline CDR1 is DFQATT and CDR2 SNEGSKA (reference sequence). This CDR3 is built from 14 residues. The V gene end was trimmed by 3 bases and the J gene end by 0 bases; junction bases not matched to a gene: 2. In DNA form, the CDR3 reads TGCAGTGCTAGGGGGGACAGTAGCAATCAGCCCCAGCATTTT. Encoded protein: CSARGDSSNQPQHF.